This entry features one TCR beta chain sequence. TCRdb re-called the reads through MiXCR, storing one row per CDR3 protein. The table lists approximately 200,000 distinct CDR3 sequences, approximately 22% of them singletons. Trimming shortened V by 1 base and J by 1 base, and 8 bases separated the two germline ends. Germline V gene data show CDR1 as SEHNR and CDR2 as FQNEAQ (reference sequence). The CDR3 loop spans 15 amino acids. The data were obtained in a study of T cell repertoires in cytomegalovirus infection. Sequencing input: CD8+ T cells from PBMCs. This TCR derives from a human donor in good health (CMV status not recorded). Some clones in this sample may be carry-over from other donors' samples. The chain combines TRBV7-9 with TRBJ2-1; no definite D call. This chain's CDR3 is CASSLGPGSYNEQFF. The CDR3 bases are TGTGCCAGCAGCTTAGGACCTGGGTCCTACAATGAGCAGTTCTTC.